This TCR beta chain was recorded in a study of control samples from healthy donors and cancer patients. This CDR3 spans 14 amino acids. Losses at the gene ends were 5 bases for V and 1 base for J; bases not matched to a gene: 2. CDR1 and CDR2 (germline): MNHNY, SVGAGI (reference sequence). Data came from immunoSEQ multiplex PCR; TCRdb stores just in-frame clones and leaves some out. The sample lists roughly 170,000 clones; just under 95% were seen once. This chain uses TRBV6-6 with TRBJ2-1; 7 nucleotides line up with TRBD1. The sequenced sample consisted of blood. This TCR was recovered from a man between 18 and 35 years old in good health. The CDR3 loop reads CASSPQGSYNEQFF. Written as DNA, the CDR3 is TGTGCCAGCAGTCCACAGGGGTCCTACAATGAGCAGTTCTTC.